Presented here are 10 T cell receptor beta chains from one specimen sequenced in a study of blood T cell repertoires in COVID-19. Sequenced by immunoSEQ multiplex PCR; TCRdb stores in-frame clones only, minus some. The sample comprises hundreds of thousands of clones, 88% of which are singletons, and 1.3% to 1.5% rests with the top ten. Specimen: peripheral blood. The receptors here all came from a man at least 80 years old with acute or convalescent COVID-19.

This chain joins TRBV9 and TRBJ1-6; weak D call: TRBD1 (6 bases). Trimming removed 0 bases at V and 8 bases at J, with 12 bases between. The CDR3 runs 15 residues. Germline V gene data show CDR1 as SGDLS and CDR2 as YYNGEE. CDR3 sequence (DNA): TGTGCCAGCAGCGTAGCGTTGGACAGAGATTCACCCCTCCACTTT. Protein product: CASSVALDRDSPLHF.

The chain has TRBV5-4 and TRBJ1-6; tentatively, D is TRBD1 (6 bases). Germline loops: CDR1 SGHNT, CDR2 YYREEE (reference sequence). With 3 bases removed from V and 10 bases from J, the gap between germline ends came to 14 bases. This CDR3 has 14 residues. This CDR3 reads CASSSRTVGSPLHF. DNA for the CDR3: TGTGCCAGCAGCTCCAGGACAGTGGGGTCACCCCTCCACTTT.

The rearrangement joins TRBV19 to TRBJ1-6; TRBD1 might be the D (6 bases). V lost 2 bases, J lost 6 bases, and 11 bases lay in between. Germline V gene lookup returns CDR1 LNHDA and CDR2 SQIVND (reference sequence). The CDR3 spans 15 residues. The CDR3 nucleotides read TGTGCCAGTAGTATAAGGGCCAGGGGTAATTCACCCCTCCACTTT. It specifies CASSIRARGNSPLHF.

V and J are TRBV28 and TRBJ1-6; D not resolved. This CDR3 has 13 amino acids. CDR1 MDHEN and CDR2 SYDVKM come from the germline V gene. Trimming took 6 bases from V and 4 from J, leaving 7 bases between them. The CDR3 nucleotides read TGTGCCAGCAGCCCCCCGTATAATTCACCCCTCCACTTT. Its protein is CASSPPYNSPLHF.

This chain uses TRBV1 with TRBJ2-2; TRBD2 is the table's D call and was not checked against the DNA. TRBV1 is an annotated pseudogene. The CDR3 loop spans 19 amino acids. CDR3 loop: CTSSQGLAGGPTNTGELFF. CDR3 coding DNA: TGCACCAGCAGCCAAGGACTAGCGGGAGGACCAACGAACACCGGGGAGCTGTTTTTT.

V and J are TRBV19 and TRBJ1-1; D might be TRBD1 (5 bases). The CDR3 length is 14 residues. Germline CDR1 reads LNHDA; CDR2 reads SQIVND (reference sequence). The ends were cut back, 8 bases at V and 4 bases at J, with 17 bases in the middle. The CDR3 DNA reads as TGTGCCAGTTACCAGGATCTCGGGGGCACTGAAGCTTTCTTT. This gives the protein CASYQDLGGTEAFF.

This clone was seen just once. The V call is TRBV18, the J call TRBJ2-1; the match to TRBD2 covers 14 bases. Losses at the gene ends were 1 base for V and 10 bases for J; bases not matched to a gene: 9. CDR3 length: 17 residues. Looked up from germline, CDR1 is KGHSH and CDR2 is LQKENI. DNA for the CDR3: TGTGCCAGCTCACCACTATCCGGACTAGCGGGAGGAGGAGAGCAGTTCTTC. As protein: CASSPLSGLAGGGEQFF.

This chain uses TRBV5-1 with TRBJ2-2; TRBD2 might be the D (7 bases). The CDR3 has 15 amino acids. Trimming cost V 4 bases and J 3 bases, with 13 bases left between them. Per germline, CDR1 SGHRS and CDR2 YFSETQ. CDR3 region: CASSPAGADTGELFF. The CDR3 coding sequence is TGCGCCAGCAGCCCTGCGGGGGCCGACACCGGGGAGCTGTTTTTT.

This chain joins TRBV15 and TRBJ1-2; D is ambiguous. This CDR3 has 15 residues. The V end lost 0 bases, the J end lost 0 bases, and 8 bases lay between the germline ends. Germline loops: CDR1 LNHNV, CDR2 YYDKDF (reference sequence). The CDR3 loop reads CATSREYTSNYGYTF. CDR3 coding DNA: TGTGCCACCAGCAGAGAATACACCTCTAACTATGGCTACACCTTC. Full variable domain (outside the CDR3, taken from reference TRBV15 and TRBJ1-2): DAMVIQNPRYQVTQFGKPVTLSCSQTLNHNVMYWYQQKSSQAPKLLFHYYDKDFNNEADTPDNFQSRRPNTSFCFLDIRSPGLGDTAMYLCATSREYTSNYGYTFGSGTRLTVV.

CDR3 DNA: TGTGCCAGCAGCCGGGGACAGGGGAGCTCCTACGAGCAGTACTTC. Residues: CASSRGQGSSYEQYF. This chain joins TRBV5-4 and TRBJ2-7; 10 nucleotides agree with TRBD1. This CDR3 contains 15 residues. J gave up 0 bases and V 4 bases, and 4 bases lay outside the gene matches. Looked up from germline, CDR1 is SGHNT and CDR2 is YYREEE (reference sequence).